The clone carrying this T cell receptor (beta chain) was observed a few times. Its antigen remains unknown. The sample is drawn from a study of cytomegalovirus exposure and HLA in healthy donors. Findings of the study overall: Across donors, most TCRs were seen rarely, yet some public ones were widespread. Some 150 TCR beta chains were listed as cytomegalovirus-associated.

The PCR contained 60 Vbeta and 13 Jbeta primers. Assay: immunoSEQ multiplex PCR; the TCRdb copy retains only in-frame clones and omits some. This sample has just over 150,000 clones, with about 79% found just once. The CDR3 is 14 residues long. The J segment lost 8 bases and the V segment lost 6 bases, leaving 12 bases of the junction unmatched. Germline CDR1 SEHNR, CDR2 FQNEAQ (reference sequence). The sequencing sample was made of PBMCs. V and J are TRBV7-9 and TRBJ1-2, with 7 bases matching TRBD1. This clonotype originated in a man between 50 and 59 years old in good health and CMV-seropositive. CDR3 loop: CASRPADREEGYTF. In nucleotides, the CDR3 is TGTGCCAGCAGACCCGCCGACAGGGAAGAGGGCTACACCTTC.